The rows below give T cell receptor beta chains drawn from one sample of a study of T cells after yellow fever vaccination. MiXCR was run by TCRdb on the 5' RACE reads, yielding one entry per CDR3 protein. The data show a few hundred thousand distinct CDR3 sequences, with 4% to 5.5% seen just once and approximately 20% held by the top ten. Sequenced material: PBMCs, taken 15 days after the yellow fever booster vaccination. The receptors here all came from a man aged 18-30 years who received the YFV17D yellow fever vaccine. CDR3s include the opening cysteine and the closing phenylalanine or tryptophan. Fields, in order: D gene, V gene, J gene, clone size, CDR3 protein, CDR3 DNA. D genes are given only for firm matches. Only part of the rows carry a size: once, few, many, or a class if the clone is expanded.

>-|TRBV7-9|TRBJ2-7|many
CASTPRGMSSYEQYF
TGTGCCAGCACCCCGAGAGGAATGAGCTCCTACGAGCAGTACTTC
>TRBD1|TRBV7-6|TRBJ2-7|many
CASSHNRGEQYF
TGTGCCAGCAGCCACAACAGGGGCGAGCAGTACTTC
>-|TRBV27|TRBJ1-6|many
CASSYGKITPLHF
TGTGCCAGCAGTTATGGGAAGATAACACCCCTCCACTTT
>TRBD2|TRBV12-3/TRBV12-4|TRBJ2-7|-
CASSTGPGGTEQYF
TGTGCCAGCAGCACCGGGCCCGGGGGGACCGAGCAGTACTTC
>-|TRBV4-3|TRBJ2-5|many
CASSQDNVGQETQYF
TGCGCCAGCAGCCAAGACAACGTCGGGCAAGAGACCCAGTACTTC
>-|TRBV6-5|TRBJ2-3|many
CASSLRLGTDTQYF
TGTGCCAGCAGCCTCCGACTAGGGACGGATACGCAGTATTTT
>TRBD1|TRBV20-1|TRBJ1-1|many
CSARDTGRGSINTEAFF
TGCAGTGCTAGAGATACGGGCAGGGGGTCTATAAACACTGAAGCTTTCTTT
>TRBD2|TRBV20-1|TRBJ2-5|many
CSAPRTSGKETQYF
TGCAGTGCACCTCGGACTAGCGGGAAAGAGACCCAGTACTTC
>-|TRBV7-2|TRBJ2-2|many
CASSLLGLTTGELFF
TGTGCCAGCAGCTTACTGGGGCTAACGACCGGGGAGCTGTTTTTT
>-|TRBV20-1|TRBJ1-1|many
CSARSGTAGMNTEAFF
TGCAGTGCTAGATCTGGGACCGCTGGCATGAACACTGAAGCTTTCTTT
>TRBD1|TRBV12-3/TRBV12-4|TRBJ1-1|many
CASSFQGAGEAFF
TGTGCCAGCAGTTTCCAGGGGGCTGGTGAAGCTTTCTTT
>-|TRBV20-1|TRBJ1-3|many
CSARVSSGNTIYF
TGCAGTGCTAGAGTCAGCTCTGGAAACACCATATATTTT
>-|TRBV6-2/TRBV6-3|TRBJ2-2|-
CASSYLPSTGNTGELFF
TGTGCCAGCAGTTACCTCCCGTCGACAGGGAACACCGGGGAGCTGTTTTTT
>TRBD1|TRBV30|TRBJ1-3|few
CAWMKDRSYGNTIYF
TGTGCCTGGATGAAGGACAGGTCGTACGGAAACACCATATATTTT